This T cell receptor beta chain was observed in a study of vaccination and CD4 T cells after COVID-19. V shed 5 bases and J shed 2 bases, with 12 bases lying between them. This CDR3 is 14 amino acids long. Germline-derived CDR1 and CDR2 are LNHDA and SQIVND (reference sequence). As for this clonotype: Its target is not known.

Cultured CD4+ T-cell DNA underwent Oncomine TCR Beta short-read sequencing. Each CDR3 protein is one row after TCRdb ran MiXCR on the PCR reads. The repertoire holds 20,000 or so distinct CDR3 sequences, with 67% as singletons. Documented treatment: approximately nine-day PBMC culture with coronavirus spike peptide pools or control peptides (ViraFEST assay). This TCR came from a human donor who had recovered from COVID-19. This chain connects TRBV19 to TRBJ2-5; D may correspond to TRBD1 or TRBD2 (6 bases each). The sample was CD4+ T cells from blood, cultured in vitro. CDR3 nucleotide sequence: TGTGCCAGTAGTTCCCAAGGGGGGCAAGAGACCCAGTACTTC. This sequence encodes CASSSQGGQETQYF.